This is a list of T cell receptor beta chains from one sample in a study of cytomegalovirus exposure and HLA in healthy donors. TCRdb's table, derived via immunoSEQ multiplex PCR, lists solely in-frame clones and lacks some. Among 150,000 to 200,000 clones listed, 82% were seen once. The sample comprised PBMCs. The receptors shown here come from a boy aged 2-15 years in good health and CMV-seronegative. Both conserved end residues are part of each CDR3. Fields, in order: D gene, clone size, J gene, V gene, CDR3 length, CDR3 protein, CDR3 DNA. A D gene is named only where the DNA matches it firmly. The size field is filled for only some rows; it gives once, few, many or a size class.

TRBD1,.,TRBJ1-2,TRBV2,16,CASTRGLAGSNYGYTF,TGTGCCAGCACAAGGGGGCTCGCCGGTTCTAACTATGGCTACACCTTC
.,.,TRBJ2-5,TRBV5-6,13,CASSPDSRETQYF,TGTGCCAGCAGCCCCGACAGTCGGGAGACCCAGTACTTC
.,.,TRBJ1-2,TRBV7-2,15,CASSWGVKGTGGYTF,TGTGCCAGCAGCTGGGGGGTAAAGGGCACCGGTGGCTACACCTTC
TRBD1,.,TRBJ1-1,TRBV15,16,CATSREPRQGNTEAVF,TGTGCCACCAGCAGAGAACCCCGACAGGGCAACACTGAAGCTGTCTTT
TRBD1,.,TRBJ2-3,TRBV10-3,17,CAISSQPPGQGTDTQYF,TGTGCCATCAGTTCACAACCCCCGGGACAGGGCACAGATACGCAGTATTTT
TRBD1,.,TRBJ2-7,TRBV7-9,15,CASSPEDRGPLEQYF,TGTGCCAGCAGCCCCGAGGACAGGGGTCCTCTTGAGCAGTACTTC
.,.,TRBJ1-1,TRBV29-1,15,CSVGWRPGMDTEAFF,TGCAGCGTTGGATGGCGACCCGGGATGGACACTGAAGCTTTCTTT
TRBD1,.,TRBJ2-7,TRBV6-5,16,CASSYSGQGQTYEQYF,TGTGCCAGCAGTTACTCGGGACAGGGGCAAACCTACGAGCAGTACTTC
TRBD1,.,TRBJ1-2,TRBV19,17,CASATLPGQGLPGGYTF,TGTGCCAGCGCAACACTCCCGGGACAGGGGCTCCCTGGGGGCTACACCTTC
TRBD1,.,TRBJ1-5,TRBV30,15,CAWSVGTGGRQPQHF,TGTGCCTGGAGTGTAGGGACAGGGGGCCGTCAGCCCCAGCATTTT
.,.,TRBJ2-5,TRBV7-3,13,CASSLIPQETQYF,TGTGCCAGCAGCTTAATTCCTCAAGAGACCCAGTACTTC
TRBD1,.,TRBJ1-5,TRBV2,14,CASSEDRIYQPQHF,TGTGCCAGCAGTGAGGACAGGATATATCAGCCCCAGCATTTT
TRBD2,.,TRBJ2-2,TRBV4-1,22,CASSQDPSPRTSGGDIGGELFF,TGCGCCAGCAGCCAAGATCCCTCGCCCCGTACTAGCGGGGGGGATATCGGCGGGGAGCTGTTTTTT
.,.,TRBJ2-2,TRBV5-1,15,CASSLDPVNTGELFF,TGCGCCAGCAGTTTGGATCCCGTGAACACCGGAGAGCTGTTTTTC
.,.,TRBJ2-7,TRBV19,13,CASSPGRDYEQYF,TGTGCCAGTAGTCCCGGACGGGACTACGAGCAGTACTTC
.,.,TRBJ1-2,TRBV21-1,17,CASSARGQGGSNYGYTF,TGTGCCAGCAGCGCAAGGGGACAGGGTGGGAGTAACTATGGCTACACCTTC
TRBD2,.,TRBJ2-5,TRBV7-7,16,CASTPGLAGGQETQYF,TGTGCTAGCACCCCCGGACTAGCGGGGGGCCAAGAGACCCAGTACTTC
.,.,TRBJ1-5,TRBV10-3,14,CAISAGGASQPQHF,TGTGCCATCAGTGCGGGAGGGGCGAGTCAGCCCCAGCATTTT
TRBD1,.,TRBJ2-2,TRBV13,16,CASSSGTGANTGELFF,TGTGCCAGCAGCTCCGGGACAGGGGCGAACACCGGGGAGCTGTTTTTT
TRBD1,.,TRBJ2-7,TRBV5-3,16,CARSFLAAGRGYEQYF,TGTGCCAGAAGCTTCCTCGCGGCGGGCAGGGGGTACGAGCAGTACTTC
TRBD1,.,TRBJ2-7,TRBV4-3,14,CASSQGAGGREQYF,TGCGCCAGCAGCCAAGGGGCAGGGGGCCGCGAGCAGTACTTC
TRBD1,.,TRBJ1-2,TRBV5-1,14,CASSETGVYSGYTF,TGCGCCAGCAGCGAAACAGGGGTTTATTCTGGCTACACCTTC
TRBD2,.,TRBJ2-3,TRBV4-2,16,CASSQEEGLGADTQYF,TGTGCCAGCAGCCAAGAGGAGGGACTAGGGGCAGATACGCAGTATTTT
.,once,TRBJ2-7,TRBV30,13,CAWSVSGSYEQYF,TGTGCCTGGAGTGTATCCGGCTCCTACGAGCAGTACTTC
.,.,TRBJ1-2,TRBV7-9,15,CASSLPQGKNYGYTF,TGTGCCAGCAGCTTACCCCAGGGGAAAAACTATGGCTACACCTTC
.,.,TRBJ2-2,TRBV11-3,14,CASSLEAGARELFF,TGTGCCAGCAGCTTAGAAGCAGGGGCGAGGGAGCTGTTTTTT
.,.,TRBJ1-5,TRBV19,15,CASSGGEYPQAAQHF,TGTGCCAGTAGTGGGGGGGAATACCCCCAGGCGGCCCAGCATTTT
.,.,TRBJ1-2,TRBV18,11,CASSPTNGYTF,TGTGCCAGCTCACCGACAAATGGCTACACCTTC
TRBD1,.,TRBJ2-7,TRBV2,14,CASSEQGASYEQYF,TGTGCCAGCAGTGAACAGGGGGCTTCCTACGAGCAGTACTTC
.,.,TRBJ2-7,TRBV15,14,CATSWGRFGYEQYF,TGTGCCACCTCGTGGGGGAGGTTCGGGTACGAGCAGTACTTC
.,.,TRBJ2-5,TRBV9,13,CASSVAPQETQYF,TGTGCCAGCAGCGTAGCTCCCCAAGAGACCCAGTACTTC
TRBD1,.,TRBJ1-2,TRBV15,15,CATSRGAEGAGGYTF,TGTGCCACCAGCAGGGGGGCAGAGGGGGCAGGAGGCTACACCTTC
TRBD1,.,TRBJ1-6,TRBV4-3,20,CASSQELAGTGLDANSPLHF,TGCGCCAGCAGCCAAGAACTGGCAGGGACAGGCCTAGACGCTAATTCACCCCTCCACTTT
.,.,TRBJ2-7,TRBV10-3,14,CAISGDGGHYEQYF,TGTGCCATCAGTGGGGACGGAGGGCACTACGAGCAGTACTTC
.,.,TRBJ2-7,TRBV4-1,14,CASSPSAGTYEQYF,TGCGCCAGCAGCCCATCAGCGGGCACCTACGAGCAGTACTTC
.,.,TRBJ2-7,TRBV27,15,CASSLSPAGTYEQYF,TGTGCCAGCAGTTTAAGTCCCGCAGGGACCTACGAGCAGTACTTC
.,.,TRBJ1-3,TRBV7-6,16,CASSPFEAVSGNTIYF,TGTGCCAGCAGCCCCTTTGAGGCGGTCTCTGGAAACACCATATATTTT
TRBD2,.,TRBJ2-7,TRBV6-1,15,CASSELGTSGGEQYF,TGTGCCAGCAGTGAATTAGGGACTAGCGGGGGCGAGCAGTACTTC
TRBD1,.,TRBJ2-1,TRBV6-5,15,CASSSTGTDGNEQFF,TGTGCCAGCAGTTCAACCGGGACAGACGGCAATGAGCAGTTCTTC
TRBD1,few,TRBJ2-5,TRBV12-5,13,CASGSTGKETQYF,TGTGCTAGTGGTTCGACAGGGAAAGAGACCCAGTACTTC
.,.,TRBJ2-1,TRBV7-8,14,CASSLGGGDDEQFF,TGTGCCAGCAGCTTAGGGGGGGGCGATGATGAGCAGTTCTTC
TRBD1,.,TRBJ1-2,TRBV9,18,CASSRGPVPTDRAVGYTF,TGTGCCAGCAGCCGTGGGCCCGTCCCCACCGACAGGGCGGTCGGCTACACCTTC
TRBD1,.,TRBJ2-2,TRBV2,15,CASSRTGVVLGELFF,TGTGCCAGCTCTCGGACAGGGGTTGTCCTCGGGGAGCTGTTTTTT
TRBD2,.,TRBJ2-1,TRBV4-2,16,CASSPVGGSSYNEQFF,TGTGCCAGCAGCCCCGTCGGCGGGAGCTCCTACAATGAGCAGTTCTTC
.,few,TRBJ2-3,TRBV4-1,16,CASSQVGRLVADTQYF,TGCGCCAGCAGCCAAGTGGGGCGACTAGTTGCAGATACGCAGTATTTT
TRBD2,.,TRBJ2-3,TRBV9,16,CASSAAGTSGTDTQYF,TGTGCCAGCAGCGCCGCCGGGACTAGCGGCACAGATACGCAGTATTTT
TRBD1,.,TRBJ1-4,TRBV15,15,CATSSQTGLEEKLFF,TGTGCCACCAGCAGCCAGACAGGGTTGGAGGAAAAACTGTTTTTT
TRBD1,.,TRBJ2-1,TRBV6-6,14,CASVQRTGLNEQFF,TGTGCCAGCGTACAGAGGACAGGGTTGAATGAGCAGTTCTTC
.,.,TRBJ1-2,TRBV2,12,CASSDDRSGYTF,TGTGCCAGCAGTGATGACAGGTCTGGCTACACCTTC
.,few,TRBJ1-2,TRBV4-1,17,CASSHPLGRDSNYGYTF,TGCGCCAGCAGCCATCCCTTGGGGCGGGATAGTAACTATGGCTACACCTTC
TRBD1,.,TRBJ1-5,TRBV7-2,14,CASSMDRGSEPQHF,TGTGCCAGCAGCATGGACAGGGGTTCTGAGCCCCAGCATTTT
.,.,TRBJ2-1,TRBV18,14,CASSPPRSPPVQVF,TGTGCCAGCTCACCACCTCGGTCGCCACCCGTGCAGGTCTTC
TRBD1,.,TRBJ2-7,TRBV5-1,14,CASSLGDRAYEQYF,TGCGCCAGCAGCTTGGGGGACAGGGCCTACGAGCAGTACTTC
TRBD1,.,TRBJ1-4,TRBV27,16,CASSSLRQGHGEKLFF,TGTGCCAGCAGTTCCCTTCGACAGGGGCACGGTGAAAAACTGTTTTTT
TRBD1,.,TRBJ2-7,TRBV6-1,15,CASSEMGQGSYEQYF,TGTGCCAGCAGTGAAATGGGACAGGGTTCCTACGAGCAGTACTTC
.,once,TRBJ1-5,TRBV28,17,CASSFFGRQSSNQPQHF,TGTGCCAGCAGTTTTTTCGGGCGACAGTCCAGCAATCAGCCCCAGCATTTT
.,.,TRBJ2-3,TRBV7-6,15,CASSPMGGFTDTQYF,TGTGCCAGCAGCCCCATGGGAGGTTTCACAGATACGCAGTATTTT